This TCR beta chain stems from a study of blood T cell dynamics during melanoma immunotherapy. This clone was picked up a small number of times. Produced via immunoSEQ multiplex PCR; TCRdb's table is partial and in-frame only. The sample shows approximately 9,600 clones, around 90% of them seen only once. The time point: pre-treatment baseline. Sequenced material: blood, taken from a patient treated with checkpoint blockade. The sequence was collected from a human donor with melanoma.

The CDR3 protein is CASSLRDPNTEAFF. CDR3 coding DNA: TGCGCCAGCAGCTTAAGGGACCCGAACACTGAAGCTTTCTTT. The chain is built from TRBV5-1 and TRBJ1-1, with a tentative D call TRBD1 (5 bases). The CDR3 length is 14 residues. Looked up from germline, CDR1 is SGHRS and CDR2 is YFSETQ. The V end lost 2 bases, the J end lost 1 base, and 9 bases lay between the germline ends.